A single sample is the source of the 32 T cell receptor beta chains below, sequenced in a study of T cells in Graves' hyperthyroidism and ophthalmopathy. Template material for amplifying TCR beta CDR3 regions consisted of RNA transcripts. The HTBI primer set served for first-round RT-PCR of the TCR CDR3. TCRdb passed the multiplex PCR reads through MiXCR, listing each CDR3 protein once. Of some 440,000 distinct CDR3 sequences in the sample, roughly 14% were seen once. The sample consisted of blood. The receptors shown here come from a woman aged 18-35 years with Graves' hyperthyroidism.

In regard to this clonotype: It may be a read error: a sequence one base away is much more abundant. The chain is built from TRBV20-1 and TRBJ2-5; 10 bases match TRBD2. The length of the CDR3 is 14 residues. Germline V lookup: CDR1 DFQATT, CDR2 SNEGSKA (reference sequence). V trimming: 3 bases; J trimming: 7 bases; junction bases outside the gene matches: 8. CDR3 sequence (DNA): TGCAGTGCTAGTTGGCCTAGCGGGAGTCGGACCCAGTACTTC. Its protein product is CSASWPSGSRTQYF.

This clonotype was counted between two and nine times. One base away lies a much larger clone, so this may be a sequencing read error. The chain joins TRBV30 to TRBJ2-1, with 10 bases identical to TRBD1. Trimming removed 6 bases from V and 9 bases from J; junction bases left unmatched: 8. CDR1 and CDR2 (germline): GTSNPN, SVGIG (reference sequence). The length of the CDR3 is 13 residues. CDR3 protein: CACSGTGASEQFF. CDR3 DNA: TGTGCCTGCTCCGGGACAGGGGCTTCTGAGCAGTTCTTC. The variable domain in full, with the rest retrieved from reference TRBV30 and TRBJ2-1, is SQTIHQWPATLVQPVGSPLSLECTVEGTSNPNLYWYRQAAGRGLQLLFYSVGIGQISSEVPQNLSASRPQDRQFILSSKKLLLSDSGFYLCACSGTGASEQFFGPGTRLTVL.

In its sample, this clonotype was seen many times. This chain connects TRBV7-9 to TRBJ2-1; tentatively, D is TRBD1 or TRBD2 (5 bases each). V dropped 9 bases and J dropped 9 bases, with 9 bases sitting between them. The CDR3 covers 10 residues. Germline CDR1 is SEHNR and CDR2 is FQNEAQ (reference sequence). CDR3 coding DNA: TGTGCCAGTGAGAGGGGTGAGCAGTTCTTC. Protein sequence: CASERGEQFF.

With respect to this clonotype: Relative to the germline gene, one junction end is altered; a read error may explain this. This chain links TRBV14 with TRBJ2-2; TRBD1 matches at 7 bases. Germline values: CDR1 SGHDN, CDR2 FVKESK. CDR3 length: 17 residues. The CDR3 spells CVSSQGLGDRNTGELFF. In DNA form, the CDR3 reads TGTGTCAGCAGCCAAGGGTTAGGGGACAGGAACACCGGGGAGCTGTTTTTT.

This clonotype was seen more than once but under ten times. V and J are TRBV4-1 and TRBJ2-7; D unresolved. This CDR3 is 16 amino acids long. V lost 0 bases and J 0 bases, leaving 12 bases between the germline ends. The germline gives CDR1 MGHRA, CDR2 YSYEKL. The CDR3 here is CASSQDHGQPSYEQYF. CDR3 in DNA: TGCGCCAGCAGCCAAGATCATGGTCAGCCCTCCTACGAGCAGTACTTC.

As to this clonotype: This may be a read error, as it is one base from a much larger clone. The chain is built from TRBV28 and TRBJ2-7, with 15 bases aligning to TRBD2. Germline lookup yields CDR1 MDHEN and CDR2 SYDVKM. This CDR3 is built from 17 residues. Here the CDR3 DNA reads TGTGCCAGCAGTCTTCCGGGACTAGCGGGGGGCTCCTACGAGCGGTACTTC. Protein sequence: CASSLPGLAGGSYERYF. The full variable domain, its missing parts supplied by reference TRBV28 and TRBJ2-7, is DVKVTQSSRYLVKRTGEKVFLECVQDMDHENMFWYRQDPGLGLRLIYFSYDVKMKEKGDIPEGYSVSREKKERFSLILESASTNQTSMYLCASSLPGLAGGSYERYFGPGTRLTVT.

This clonotype was seen a handful of times. This chain uses TRBV2 with TRBJ2-1; no clear D gene. Germline CDR1 SNHLY, CDR2 FYNNEI. The CDR3 spans 13 residues. V gave up 7 bases and J gave up 3 bases, with 10 bases separating them. The CDR3 nucleotides are TGTGCCAGCATTCGGCGGCGCTACAATGAGCAGTTCTTC. Its translation: CASIRRRYNEQFF.

The chain joins TRBV28 to TRBJ2-1; no reliable D call. The germline V gene encodes CDR1 MDHEN and CDR2 SYDVKM. Trimming stripped 5 bases from V and 6 bases from J, with 20 bases between. The CDR3 covers 16 residues. This CDR3 reads CASSEVLLGVVNEQFF. The CDR3 DNA reads as TGTGCCAGCAGTGAAGTGCTTCTTGGCGTGGTCAATGAGCAGTTCTTC. The full variable domain, its missing parts supplied by reference TRBV28 and TRBJ2-1, is DVKVTQSSRYLVKRTGEKVFLECVQDMDHENMFWYRQDPGLGLRLIYFSYDVKMKEKGDIPEGYSVSREKKERFSLILESASTNQTSMYLCASSEVLLGVVNEQFFGPGTRLTVL.

This chain joins TRBV9 and TRBJ2-1; 7 bases are a match to TRBD2. The CDR3 sequence is 14 residues long. Germline values: CDR1 SGDLS, CDR2 YYNGEE. V lost 1 base, J lost 7 bases, and 5 bases stayed unmatched. The CDR3 protein is CASSVNGGGNEQFF. As DNA, the CDR3 is TGTGCCAGCAGCGTAAACGGCGGGGGTAATGAGCAGTTCTTC.

This chain joins TRBV24-1 and TRBJ1-3; D uncertain. There are 12 residues in the CDR3. CDR1 is KGHDR, CDR2 SFDVKD, per germline. The ends were cut back, 9 bases at V and 0 bases at J, with 5 bases in the middle. CDR3 DNA sequence: TGTGCCACCGGGGACTCTGGAAACACCATATATTTT. As protein: CATGDSGNTIYF.

This clonotype showed up many times. V and J are TRBV18 and TRBJ2-1, with 8 bases matching TRBD2. Trimming removed 2 bases from V and 7 bases from J; junction bases left unmatched: 10. Germline assignment: CDR1 KGHSH and CDR2 LQKENI. This CDR3 is built from 16 residues. CDR3 coding DNA: TGTGCCAGCTCACCAGGGACTAGAGGTGGTAATAATGAGCAGTTCTTC. Translated, it gives CASSPGTRGGNNEQFF.

This clonotype showed up many times. This CDR3 is CAWRTGLKADTQYF. The CDR3 DNA sequence: TGTGCCTGGAGGACAGGGCTTAAGGCAGATACGCAGTATTTT. J is TRBJ2-3 and V is TRBV30; 7 bases fit TRBD1. From germline, CDR1 is GTSNPN and CDR2 SVGIG (reference sequence). With 3 bases clipped from V and 4 bases from J, the junction kept 7 bases outside the gene matches. The CDR3 covers 14 residues.

V is TRBV5-1 and J is TRBJ1-4; D perhaps matches TRBD1 (6 bases). V shed 3 bases and J shed 4 bases, with 16 bases lying between them. The CDR3 consists of 16 residues. Looked up from germline, CDR1 is SGHRS and CDR2 is YFSETQ. The CDR3 DNA sequence: TGCGCCAGCAGCTCCGGGACATCAGGCTATAATGAAAAACTGTTTTTT. It translates to CASSSGTSGYNEKLFF.

This clonotype has more than one count but fewer than ten. The CDR3 DNA is TGTGCCAGTAGTATAGGGAGAGGGTTATCGCGCAGACGGCAGTATTTT. This translates into CASSIGRGLSRRRQYF. The chain joins TRBV19 to TRBJ2-3; a possible D gene is TRBD2 (5 bases). The V end was cut by 1 base, the J end by 11 bases, with 22 bases between. The CDR3 consists of 16 residues. The germline gives CDR1 LNHDA, CDR2 SQIVND (reference sequence).

This sequence joins TRBV13 and TRBJ2-3; 12 positions agree with TRBD2. Trimming cost V 2 bases and J 0 bases; bases outside gene matches: 3. This CDR3 contains 17 residues. CDR1 is PRHDT, CDR2 FYEKMQ, per germline (reference sequence). The CDR3: CASSLHGTSGSTDTQYF. DNA for the CDR3: TGTGCCAGCAGCTTACACGGGACTAGCGGGAGCACAGATACGCAGTATTTT. The full variable domain, completed using reference TRBV13 and TRBJ2-3, is AAGVIQSPRHLIKEKRETATLKCYPIPRHDTVYWYQQGPGQDPQFLISFYEKMQSDKGSIPDRFSAQQFSDYHSELNMSSLELGDSALYFCASSLHGTSGSTDTQYFGPGTRLTVL.

The sample holds many counts of this clonotype. The chain is built from TRBV12-3 or TRBV12-4 and TRBJ2-2; a possible D gene is TRBD2 (6 bases). The CDR3 extends over 14 amino acids. V gave up 7 bases and J gave up 5 bases, with 14 bases separating them. The CDR3: CASTPREWTGELFF. As DNA, the CDR3 is TGTGCCAGCACCCCTCGGGAGTGGACCGGGGAGCTGTTTTTT.

This clonotype was detected a few times. The chain is built from TRBV28 and TRBJ2-6; tentatively, D is TRBD1 (5 bases). Trimming stripped 7 bases from V and 0 bases from J, with 10 bases between. The length of the CDR3 is 15 residues. Germline CDR1 and CDR2: MDHEN and SYDVKM. Here the CDR3 DNA reads TGTGCCAGCACTGACAGCCTCTCTGGGGCCAACGTCCTGACTTTC. Translated, it gives CASTDSLSGANVLTF.

This clonotype was detected ten times or more. The genes are TRBV9 and TRBJ1-6, with 8 bases matching TRBD1. CDR1 SGDLS and CDR2 YYNGEE come from the germline V gene. Trimming took 4 bases from V and 7 from J; bases not matched to a gene: 7. The CDR3 extends over 15 amino acids. The chain's CDR3 is CASSPRTGSNSPLHF. The CDR3 DNA reads as TGTGCCAGCAGCCCCCGGACAGGGTCCAATTCACCCCTCCACTTT.

This clonotype showed up many times. This rearrangement joins TRBV6-1 to TRBJ2-3, with a weak D call TRBD2 (6 bases). Per the germline V gene, CDR1 is MNHNS and CDR2 is SASEGT. The CDR3 is made up of 13 amino acids. Trimming cost V 6 bases and J 5 bases, with 12 bases left between them. This CDR3 is CASSLGTGDTQYF. DNA for the CDR3: TGTGCCAGCAGCCTCGGGACTGGAGATACGCAGTATTTT.

This clonotype was counted many times. The rearrangement uses TRBV25-1 and TRBJ1-2; D is perhaps TRBD1 (5 bases). The germline V gene has CDR1 MGHDK and CDR2 SYGVNS. The CDR3 is made up of 14 amino acids. Trimming took 2 bases from V and 2 from J, leaving 9 bases between them. This CDR3 is CASSEPDRNYGYTF. Written as DNA, the CDR3 is TGTGCCAGCAGTGAACCCGACAGAAACTATGGCTACACCTTC.

This clonotype has ten or more counts. V is TRBV29-1 and J is TRBJ2-7; D is unclear. CDR1 is SQVTM, CDR2 ANQGSEA, per germline. Trimming cost V 5 bases and J 0 bases, with 14 bases left between them. This CDR3 has 14 amino acids. The DNA of the CDR3 is TGCAGCGTTAAGCAGCAGGAGAGCTCCTACGAGCAGTACTTC. Amino acids: CSVKQQESSYEQYF.

The table lists this clonotype with many counts. CDR3 in amino acids: CASSEGLAGPYEQYF. The CDR3 bases are TGTGCCAGCAGCGAGGGACTAGCGGGACCTTACGAGCAGTACTTC. The chain is built from TRBV14 and TRBJ2-7; 13 bases line up with TRBD2. The ends lost 5 bases at V and 4 bases at J; junction bases unmatched: 5. Germline CDR1 is SGHDN and CDR2 is FVKESK. This CDR3 has 15 amino acids. The whole variable domain, remainder taken from reference TRBV14 and TRBJ2-7, is EAGVTQFPSHSVIEKGQTVTLRCDPISGHDNLYWYRRVMGKEIKFLLHFVKESKQDESGMPNNRFLAERTGGTYSTLKVQPAELEDSGVYFCASSEGLAGPYEQYFGPGTRLTVT.

The rearrangement joins TRBV7-6 to TRBJ2-7; the D gene is possibly TRBD2 (5 bases). Germline loops: CDR1 SGHVS, CDR2 FNYEAQ. CDR3 size: 13 residues. The V end lost 3 bases, the J end lost 3 bases, and 9 bases lay between the germline ends. The CDR3 DNA follows: TGTGCCAGCAGCTTCCTCGGGGTCTACGAGCAGTACTTC. This codes for CASSFLGVYEQYF.

There are a few counts of this clonotype. The chain has TRBV5-1 and TRBJ1-4, with TRBD1 identical over 12 bases. V was clipped by 4 bases and J by 7 bases; unmatched bases: 11. CDR1 and CDR2 (germline): SGHRS, YFSETQ. CDR3 length: 17 amino acids. CDR3 in amino acids: CASSPGTGGADGEKLFF. Written as DNA, the CDR3 is TGCGCCAGCAGCCCCGGGACAGGGGGCGCGGATGGTGAAAAACTGTTTTTT.

This clonotype has just a few counts. This clone may be a read error of a much larger clone one base away. The V and J genes are TRBV7-9 and TRBJ2-1; the D call may be TRBD1 or TRBD2 (6 bases each). V shed 5 bases and J shed 0 bases, with 17 bases lying between them. Germline V gene data show CDR1 as SEHNR and CDR2 as FQNEAQ (reference sequence). This CDR3 has 17 amino acids. Here the CDR3 reads CASSPLGGLSSYNEQFF. The CDR3 region has the DNA TGTGCCAGCAGCCCCCTTGGGGGGCTGAGCTCCTACAATGAGCAGTTCTTC.

This clonotype came up many times. The J gene is TRBJ1-2, the V gene TRBV11-2, with TRBD1 matching over 8 bases. Trimming took 7 bases from V and 4 from J; bases not matched to a gene: 17. CDR1 SGHAT and CDR2 FQNNGV come from the germline V gene. This CDR3 has 17 residues. The CDR3 bases are TGTGCCAGCACCTCACGGAAGACAGGGGATGACGGCTATGGCTACACCTTC. It specifies CASTSRKTGDDGYGYTF.

This clonotype was seen at least ten times. The chain employs TRBV7-8 and TRBJ2-1; the match to TRBD2 covers 8 bases. The CDR3 has 15 residues. V shed 2 bases and J 3 bases; nucleotides not matched to a gene: 3. Looked up from germline, CDR1 is SGHVS and CDR2 is FQNEAQ. The DNA for the CDR3 is TGTGCCAGCAGCTTAACGGGGGGGGGCTACAATGAGCAGTTCTTC. Amino acids: CASSLTGGGYNEQFF.

The J gene is TRBJ1-2, the V gene TRBV7-9, with D perhaps TRBD1 (5 bases). CDR3 size: 15 residues. The germline V gene encodes CDR1 SEHNR and CDR2 FQNEAQ (reference sequence). Trimming cost V 3 bases and J 3 bases, with 14 bases left between them. The CDR3 coding sequence is TGTGCCAGCAGCTTCGGTCGGTTGGGGCACTATGGCTACACCTTC. Protein sequence: CASSFGRLGHYGYTF.

This clonotype was seen repeatedly, ten times or more. This chain links TRBV5-1 with TRBJ2-1; 7 positions match TRBD2. Trimming removed 3 bases from V and 7 bases from J; junction bases left unmatched: 13. Per the germline V gene, CDR1 is SGHRS and CDR2 is YFSETQ. The CDR3 is 16 amino acids. In DNA form, the CDR3 reads TGCGCCAGCAGCTGGGGGGGATTAGCGTCAATGAATGAGCAGTTCTTC. This gives the protein CASSWGGLASMNEQFF.

The sample holds many counts of this clonotype. This sequence joins TRBV27 and TRBJ2-1; 12 bases are a match to TRBD2. The ends lost 6 bases at V and 1 base at J; junction bases unmatched: 4. The germline V gene encodes CDR1 MNHEY and CDR2 SMNVEV (reference sequence). The CDR3 sequence is 16 residues long. The DNA for the CDR3 is TGTGCCAGCAGCCCTACTAGCGGGGGGTCCTACAATGAGCAGTTCTTC. This codes for CASSPTSGGSYNEQFF.

The table lists this clonotype with many counts. The CDR3 loop is CATSRGEAQDTQYF. DNA of the CDR3: TGTGCCACCAGCAGAGGGGAGGCCCAAGATACGCAGTATTTT. This chain uses TRBV15 with TRBJ2-3; tentatively, D is TRBD2 (6 bases). V gave up 1 base and J gave up 5 bases, with 10 bases separating them. Germline V gene lookup returns CDR1 LNHNV and CDR2 YYDKDF (reference sequence). The CDR3 length is 14 residues. Full variable domain (remainder filled in from reference TRBV15 and TRBJ2-3): DAMVIQNPRYQVTQFGKPVTLSCSQTLNHNVMYWYQQKSSQAPKLLFHYYDKDFNNEADTPDNFQSRRPNTSFCFLDIRSPGLGDTAMYLCATSRGEAQDTQYFGPGTRLTVL.

This clonotype was found many times. This chain connects TRBV27 to TRBJ1-6; possibly TRBD1 for D (6 bases). Between the trimmed V and J ends, which lost 6 bases and 11 bases, there was a span of 14 bases. Per the germline V gene, CDR1 is MNHEY and CDR2 is SMNVEV (reference sequence). CDR3 length: 13 residues. CDR3: CASSLYRETPLHF. The CDR3 nucleotides read TGTGCCAGCAGCCTATACAGGGAAACACCCCTCCACTTT.